The rows below give T cell receptor beta chains drawn from one sample of a study of cytomegalovirus exposure and HLA in healthy donors. Measured with immunoSEQ multiplex PCR; TCRdb has only the in-frame clones, and not every one. The table includes about 130,000 clones, roughly 63% detected once. The sample taken for sequencing was PBMCs. The source is a man aged 25 to 40 in good health and CMV-seropositive. The CDR3 runs from the conserved cysteine through the conserved F or W. A D gene is named only where the DNA matches it firmly. Clone sizes are given selectively: once, few, many, or a class where the clone is expanded.

d_call j_call clone_size v_call cdr3_aa cdr3_nt
- TRBJ1-4 - TRBV9 CASSVSDRDEKLFF TGTGCCAGCAGCGTATCGGACAGAGATGAAAAACTGTTTTTT
TRBD1 TRBJ2-7 - TRBV28 CASTKKRTGESYEQYF TGTGCCAGCACTAAGAAAAGAACAGGGGAATCCTACGAGCAGTACTTC
- TRBJ2-4 - TRBV4-1 CASSLQDIRGNQYF TGCGCCAGCAGCCTACAAGACATTCGGGGGAATCAGTACTTC
- TRBJ2-7 - TRBV27 CASSLGRPSYEQYF TGTGCCAGCAGTTTGGGCAGGCCCTCCTACGAGCAGTACTTC
- TRBJ2-4 few TRBV4-1 CASSQVGLAKNIQYF TGCGCCAGCAGCCAAGTGGGCCTAGCCAAAAACATTCAGTACTTC
TRBD1 TRBJ1-1 - TRBV4-1 CASSRRGTAGMNTEAFF TGCGCCAGCAGCCGCCGAGGGACAGCTGGGATGAACACTGAAGCTTTCTTT
- TRBJ2-1 - TRBV5-1 CASSVYGGEQFF TGCGCCAGCAGCGTCTATGGTGGTGAGCAGTTCTTC
TRBD2 TRBJ2-1 - TRBV28 CASSFSARWREILHEQFF TGTGCCAGCAGTTTCTCGGCGAGATGGCGGGAGATCCTCCATGAGCAGTTCTTC
TRBD2 TRBJ2-7 - TRBV6-6 CASRYTAGATDEQYF TGTGCCAGCAGGTATACAGCGGGGGCCACGGACGAGCAGTACTTC
TRBD1 TRBJ1-2 few TRBV5-1 CASSWGTGRVDGYTF TGCGCCAGCAGCTGGGGGACAGGACGAGTGGACGGCTACACCTTC
TRBD1 TRBJ1-1 - TRBV29-1 CSVVGTVKNTEAFF TGCAGCGTTGTGGGGACAGTTAAGAACACTGAAGCTTTCTTT
- TRBJ1-5 once TRBV7-9 CASSDDRTMQPQHF TGTGCCAGCAGCGACGACAGGACGATGCAGCCCCAGCATTTT
- TRBJ1-1 - TRBV6-1 CASTPTTGNTEAFF TGTGCCAGCACCCCTACGACAGGGAACACTGAAGCTTTCTTT
TRBD2 TRBJ2-1 - TRBV7-8 CASSLVLAGAHLRTLNEQFF TGTGCCAGCAGCTTAGTGCTAGCGGGAGCCCATCTGCGTACTCTCAATGAGCAGTTCTTC
- TRBJ2-7 - TRBV10-3 CAIKPDRTYEQYF TGTGCCATCAAGCCTGACAGGACCTACGAGCAGTACTTC